The present T cell receptor beta chain was sequenced within a study of human T cells and chemical hapten exposure. TCRdb passed the 5' RACE reads through MiXCR, listing each CDR3 protein once. The top ten clones hold approximately 1.4% of a sample with about 140,000 distinct CDR3 sequences, 4.1% of them seen once. Study-wide results and caveats: TCRs at high frequency, those above 1 in 1000, did not change with DPC sensitization.

This clonotype has at least ten counts. The antigen is unknown. The authors' total RNA extraction used unfractionated whole blood. The clonotype was recovered from a female donor in good health.

CDR3 amino acids: CASSSRGQDGYTF. For the CDR3, the DNA is TGTGCCAGCAGTTCAAGGGGGCAAGATGGCTACACCTTC. The genes are TRBV6-6 and TRBJ1-2, with TRBD1 identical over 7 bases. CDR3 length: 13 amino acids. CDR1 and CDR2 (germline): MNHNY, SVGAGI (reference sequence). Losses at the gene ends were 4 bases for V and 6 bases for J; bases not matched to a gene: 5.